These 5 T cell receptor beta chains were all obtained from the same sample, sequenced in a study of cytomegalovirus exposure and HLA in healthy donors. The PCR employed 60 Vbeta primers together with 13 Jbeta primers. Sequencing was performed with immunoSEQ multiplex PCR; in TCRdb, only in-frame clones are kept and a portion is missing. The sample has about 120,000 clones; 50% to 65% are singletons. Sequencing input: PBMCs. These TCRs come from a middle-aged man in good health and CMV-seropositive.

The chain links TRBV19 to TRBJ2-3; D uncertain. This CDR3 spans 13 amino acids. Germline CDR1 reads LNHDA; CDR2 reads SQIVND (reference sequence). V was trimmed by 0 bases and J by 2 bases, leaving 3 bases between them. CDR3 in DNA: TGTGCCAGTAGTATAGAGTACACAGATACGCAGTATTTT. This encodes CASSIEYTDTQYF. The full variable domain, completed using reference TRBV19 and TRBJ2-3, is DGGITQSPKYLFRKEGQNVTLSCEQNLNHDAMYWYRQDPGQGLRLIYYSQIVNDFQKGDIAEGYSVSREKKESFPLTVTSAQKNPTAFYLCASSIEYTDTQYFGPGTRLTVL.

There are a few counts of this clone. The CDR3 DNA follows: TGTGCCAGCAGCGTGGAAGGGGGCGAGGTGTCGTTAGAAAAACTGTTTTTT. Its translation: CASSVEGGEVSLEKLFF. This chain joins TRBV9 and TRBJ1-4; 7 bases are shared with TRBD1. The CDR3 sequence is 17 residues long. V dropped 2 bases and J dropped 8; count of bases not matched to a gene: 15. Per the germline V gene, CDR1 is SGDLS and CDR2 is YYNGEE.

V gene TRBV19 combines with J gene TRBJ2-6, with 11 nucleotides matching TRBD2. CDR1 is LNHDA, CDR2 SQIVND, per germline (reference sequence). Trimming took 5 bases from V and 3 from J; bases not matched to a gene: 12. CDR3 length: 19 residues. CDR3 in amino acids: CASSPRTTSGKFGANVLTF. In DNA, the CDR3 is TGTGCCAGTAGTCCCCGAACGACTAGCGGGAAGTTTGGGGCCAACGTCCTGACTTTC.

The chain recombines TRBV7-6 with TRBJ2-5, with D possibly TRBD1 on 5 matching bases. Germline CDR1 reads SGHVS; CDR2 reads FNYEAQ. The V end was cut by 5 bases, the J end by 2 bases, with 12 bases between. This CDR3 spans 14 amino acids. CDR3: CASSLDTIQETQYF. CDR3 coding DNA: TGTGCCAGCAGCCTGGACACGATTCAAGAGACCCAGTACTTC.

V usage is TRBV9 and J usage is TRBJ2-3, with a tentative D call TRBD2 (5 bases). The CDR3 consists of 15 residues. V dropped 0 bases and J dropped 5 bases, with 13 bases sitting between them. Germline V gives CDR1 SGDLS, CDR2 YYNGEE. The DNA of the CDR3 is TGTGCCAGCAGCGTAGGGCCGGGGATCCGAGATACGCAGTATTTT. It yields the protein CASSVGPGIRDTQYF.